This TCR beta chain was profiled in a study of cytomegalovirus exposure and HLA in healthy donors. V dropped 4 bases and J dropped 2; count of bases not matched to a gene: 9. Germline CDR1 MNHEY, CDR2 SVGAGI. The CDR3 spans 16 residues. The primer mix had 60 Vbeta and 13 Jbeta primers. Sequencing was performed with immunoSEQ multiplex PCR; in TCRdb, only in-frame clones are kept and a portion is missing. This sample yields under 110,000 clones, of which about 80% are seen a single time; approximately 4% belongs to the top ten. Study observations and caveats: A list of 150 or so TCR beta chains associated with cytomegalovirus was given. As was reported, the classifier diagnosed cytomegalovirus status with high specificity and sensitivity. Certain indistinguishable V segments, among them TRBV6-2 and TRBV6-3, were excluded.

Concerning this clone: Its antigen is unknown.

This chain joins TRBV6-5 and TRBJ2-3; the match to TRBD2 covers 7 bases. Sequenced: PBMCs. The TCR comes from a man aged 40-49 years in good health and CMV-seronegative. The CDR3 loop is CASSSLGRGITDTQYF. The CDR3 bases are TGTGCCAGCAGTTCCCTTGGGCGGGGGATCACAGATACGCAGTATTTT.